Described below is a single T cell receptor beta chain sequence and its context. Its antigen remains unknown. The V and J ends lost 0 bases and 5 bases respectively, with 12 bases between them. CDR1 SGHRS and CDR2 YFSETQ come from the germline V gene. The CDR3 length is 14 residues. The assay was immunoSEQ multiplex PCR, and TCRdb's table has in-frame clones only and misses some. The table has 130,000 to 150,000 clones, about nine tenths seen once. The sample belongs to a study of T cell responses to AZD1222 COVID-19 vaccine. Study-wide points: Donors were largely white British and mainly female; clonal diversity was possibly underestimated. Unmutated variant regions are reportedly targeted by nearly half of spike-specific TCRs. Researchers took repertoire samples only after the peak T cell response had come. Spike-spanning, vaccine-associated CD4 TCRs were dominant at 160-218 and 743-854.

The genes are TRBV5-1 and TRBJ2-7; D is tentatively TRBD1 or TRBD2 (5 bases each). The receptor was derived from an adult in good health. The source was peripheral blood, collected on day 0 of AZD1222 vaccination. CDR3: CASSLARQGDEQYF. The CDR3 coding sequence is TGCGCCAGCAGCTTGGCACGGCAGGGAGACGAGCAGTACTTC. The variable domain in full, completed from reference TRBV5-1 and TRBJ2-7, reads KAGVTQTPRYLIKTRGQQVTLSCSPISGHRSVSWYQQTPGQGLQFLFEYFSETQRNKGNFPGRFSGRQFSNSRSEMNVSTLELGDSALYLCASSLARQGDEQYFGPGTRLTVT.